Sequencing of this T cell receptor beta chain was carried out in a study of blood T cells in healthy people across ages. The study, taken as a whole, reports: Roughly linear age-related decline in beta diversity appeared, significant by age around 40. Higher diversity, along with more naive CD4+ cells, distinguished long-lived donors from aged donors.

As to this clonotype: The antigen remains unidentified.

CDR1 is SQVTM and CDR2 is ANQGSEA in the germline V gene. V was clipped by 5 bases and J by 3 bases, with 17 bases between them. CDR3 length: 15 amino acids. A sample-barcoded 5' primer and a J-beta primer mix were used in a second PCR of roughly 7 to 12 cycles. Carrying 12 random nucleotides, a template-switch adaptor labeled each individual cDNA molecule. Every sample returned 3 million or more CDR3-containing paired-end reads. TCRdb re-analysed the 5' RACE reads in MiXCR, keeping a single row per CDR3 protein. The repertoire includes 650,000 to 800,000 distinct CDR3 sequences, around 42% of them detected once, and approximately 20% sits in the top ten.

The clonotype was recovered from a man between 60 and 75 years old in good health. The sample consisted of blood. This sequence joins TRBV29-1 and TRBJ1-3; TRBD1 is a possible D gene (6 bases). The CDR3 nucleotides read TGCAGCGTTCAAACACAAGGGGGGCTTGGAAACACCATATATTTT. Its translation is CSVQTQGGLGNTIYF.